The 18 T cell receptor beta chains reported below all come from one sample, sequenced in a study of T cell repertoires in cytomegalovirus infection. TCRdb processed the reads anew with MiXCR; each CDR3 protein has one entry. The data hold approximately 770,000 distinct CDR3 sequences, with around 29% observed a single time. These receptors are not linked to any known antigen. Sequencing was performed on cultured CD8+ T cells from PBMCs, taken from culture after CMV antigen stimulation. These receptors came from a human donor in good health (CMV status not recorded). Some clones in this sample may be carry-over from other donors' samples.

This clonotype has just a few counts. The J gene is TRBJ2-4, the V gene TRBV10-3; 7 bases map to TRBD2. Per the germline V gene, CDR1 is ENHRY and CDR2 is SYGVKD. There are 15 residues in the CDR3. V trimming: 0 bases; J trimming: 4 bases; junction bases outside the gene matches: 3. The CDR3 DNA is TGTGCCATCAGTGAGTCGGCCGGGAGGAAAAACATTCAGTACTTC. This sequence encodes CAISESAGRKNIQYF.

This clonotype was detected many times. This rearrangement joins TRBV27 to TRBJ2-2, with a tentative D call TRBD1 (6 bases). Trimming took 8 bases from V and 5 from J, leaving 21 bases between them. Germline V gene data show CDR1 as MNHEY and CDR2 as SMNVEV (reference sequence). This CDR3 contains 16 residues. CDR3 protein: CASLPGTSRGTGELFF. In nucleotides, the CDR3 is TGTGCCAGCCTCCCCGGGACAAGTAGGGGAACCGGGGAGCTGTTTTTT.

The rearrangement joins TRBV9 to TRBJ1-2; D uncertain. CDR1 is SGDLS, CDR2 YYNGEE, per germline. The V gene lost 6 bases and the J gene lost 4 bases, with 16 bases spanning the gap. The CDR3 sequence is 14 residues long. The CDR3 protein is CASKGPGSGYGYTF. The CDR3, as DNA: TGTGCCAGCAAAGGGCCGGGTTCGGGCTATGGCTACACCTTC.

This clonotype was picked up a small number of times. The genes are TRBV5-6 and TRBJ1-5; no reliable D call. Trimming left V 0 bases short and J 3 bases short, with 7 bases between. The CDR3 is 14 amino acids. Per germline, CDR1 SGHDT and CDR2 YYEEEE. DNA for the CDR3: TGTGCCAGCAGCTTGGGACTTGACAATCAGCCCCAGCATTTT. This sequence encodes CASSLGLDNQPQHF.

CDR3 protein: CASGPGQYTEAFF. In DNA, the CDR3 is TGTGCTAGTGGTCCAGGACAGTACACTGAAGCTTTCTTT. V and J are TRBV12-5 and TRBJ1-1; D is possibly TRBD1 (6 bases). V was clipped by 5 bases and J by 3 bases, with 10 bases between them. The germline gives CDR1 LGHNT, CDR2 FRNRAP. The CDR3 spans 13 residues.

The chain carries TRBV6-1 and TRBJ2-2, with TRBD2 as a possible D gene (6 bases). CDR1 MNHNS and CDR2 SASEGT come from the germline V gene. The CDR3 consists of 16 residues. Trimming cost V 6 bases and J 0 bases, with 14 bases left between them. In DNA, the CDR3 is TGTGCCAGCAGATATCCCCGGGAGCCGAACACCGGGGAGCTGTTTTTT. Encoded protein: CASRYPREPNTGELFF.

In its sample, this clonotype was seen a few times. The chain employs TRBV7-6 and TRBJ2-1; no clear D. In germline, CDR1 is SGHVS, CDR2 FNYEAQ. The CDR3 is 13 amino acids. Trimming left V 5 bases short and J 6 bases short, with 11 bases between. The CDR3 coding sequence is TGTGCCAGCAGCCCTAAAAGGACCAATGAGCAGTTCTTC. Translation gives CASSPKRTNEQFF.

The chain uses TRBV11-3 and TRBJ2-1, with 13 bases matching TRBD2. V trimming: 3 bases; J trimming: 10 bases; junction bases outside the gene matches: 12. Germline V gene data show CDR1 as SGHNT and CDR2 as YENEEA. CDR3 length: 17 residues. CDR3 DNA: TGTGCCAGCAGCTTGACTAGCGGGGGGACCCCACGCCGGGAGCAGTTCTTC. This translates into CASSLTSGGTPRREQFF.

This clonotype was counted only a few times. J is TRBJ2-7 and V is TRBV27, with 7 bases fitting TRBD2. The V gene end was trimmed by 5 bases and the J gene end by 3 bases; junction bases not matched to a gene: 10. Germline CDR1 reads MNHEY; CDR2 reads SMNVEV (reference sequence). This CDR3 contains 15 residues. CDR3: CASSPSNAGDYEQYF. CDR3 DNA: TGTGCCAGCAGTCCTTCCAATGCGGGGGACTACGAGCAGTACTTC.

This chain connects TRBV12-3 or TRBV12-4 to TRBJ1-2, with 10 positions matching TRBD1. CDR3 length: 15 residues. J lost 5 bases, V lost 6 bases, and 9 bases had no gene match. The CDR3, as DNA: TGTGCCAGCAGGGGAGGGACAGGGGTTAATTATGGCTACACCTTC. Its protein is CASRGGTGVNYGYTF.

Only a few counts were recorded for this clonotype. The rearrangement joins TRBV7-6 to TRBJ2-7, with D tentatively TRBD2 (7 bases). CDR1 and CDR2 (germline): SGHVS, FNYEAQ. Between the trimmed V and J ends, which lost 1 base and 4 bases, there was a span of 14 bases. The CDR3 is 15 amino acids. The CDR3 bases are TGTGCCAGCAGCTTAGGCGGGGGCGGAGTATACGAGCAGTACTTC. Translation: CASSLGGGGVYEQYF.

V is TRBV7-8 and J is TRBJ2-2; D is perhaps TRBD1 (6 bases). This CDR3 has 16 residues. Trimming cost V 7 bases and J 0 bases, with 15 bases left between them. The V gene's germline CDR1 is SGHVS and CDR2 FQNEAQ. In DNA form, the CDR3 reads TGTGCCAGCATCGCAACAGGGCCCCCGAACACCGGGGAGCTGTTTTTT. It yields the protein CASIATGPPNTGELFF.

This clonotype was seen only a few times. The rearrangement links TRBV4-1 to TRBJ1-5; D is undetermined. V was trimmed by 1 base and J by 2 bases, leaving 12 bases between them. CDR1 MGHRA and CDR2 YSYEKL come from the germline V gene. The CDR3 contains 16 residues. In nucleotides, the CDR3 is TGCGCCAGCAGCCAAGTCTCGGGCAGTCGCAATCAGCCCCAGCATTTT. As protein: CASSQVSGSRNQPQHF.

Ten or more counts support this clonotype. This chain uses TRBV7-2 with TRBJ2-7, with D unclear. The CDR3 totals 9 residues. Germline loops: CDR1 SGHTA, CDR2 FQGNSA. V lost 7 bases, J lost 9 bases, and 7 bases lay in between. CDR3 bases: TGTGCCAGCACCCTCGGGCAGTACGTC. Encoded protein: CASTLGQYV.

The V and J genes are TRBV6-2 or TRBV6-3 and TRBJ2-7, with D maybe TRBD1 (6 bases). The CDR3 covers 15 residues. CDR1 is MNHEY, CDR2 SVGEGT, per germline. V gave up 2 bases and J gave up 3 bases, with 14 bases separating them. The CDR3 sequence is CASSYDRDRNYEQYV. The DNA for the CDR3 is TGTGCCAGCAGTTACGACCGAGACAGGAACTACGAGCAGTACGTC.

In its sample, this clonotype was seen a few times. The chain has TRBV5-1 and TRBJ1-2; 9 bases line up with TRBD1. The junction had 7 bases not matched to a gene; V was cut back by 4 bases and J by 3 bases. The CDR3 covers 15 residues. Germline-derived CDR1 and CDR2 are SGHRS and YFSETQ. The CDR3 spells CASSHRDRADYGYTF. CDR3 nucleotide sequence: TGCGCCAGCAGCCACCGGGACAGGGCAGACTATGGCTACACCTTC.

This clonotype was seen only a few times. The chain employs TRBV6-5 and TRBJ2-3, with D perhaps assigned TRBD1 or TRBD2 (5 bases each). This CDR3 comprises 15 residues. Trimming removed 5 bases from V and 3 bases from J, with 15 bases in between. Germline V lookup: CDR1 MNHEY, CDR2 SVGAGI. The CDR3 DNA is TGTGCCAGCAGTCGGGACCTCCAACGTACAGATACGCAGTATTTT. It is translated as CASSRDLQRTDTQYF.

CDR3 sequence: CASSLLAGDGDTQYF. In nucleotides, the CDR3 is TGTGCCAGCAGTTTACTAGCGGGCGATGGAGATACGCAGTATTTT. J is TRBJ2-3 and V is TRBV27, with 8 bases identical to TRBD2. V lost 2 bases and J lost 5; bases outside the gene matches: 6. The V gene's germline CDR1 is MNHEY and CDR2 SMNVEV (reference sequence). There are 15 residues in the CDR3.